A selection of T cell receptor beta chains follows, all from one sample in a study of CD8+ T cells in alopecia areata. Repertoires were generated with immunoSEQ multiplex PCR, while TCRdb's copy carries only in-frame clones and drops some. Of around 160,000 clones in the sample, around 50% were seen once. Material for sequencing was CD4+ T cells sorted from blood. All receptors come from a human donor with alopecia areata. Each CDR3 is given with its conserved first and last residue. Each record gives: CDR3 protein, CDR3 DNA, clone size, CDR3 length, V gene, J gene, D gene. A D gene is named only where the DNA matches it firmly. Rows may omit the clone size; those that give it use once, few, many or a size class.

CDR3aa: CASSKGARYEQYF
CDR3nt: TGTGCCAGCAGTAAAGGGGCTCGTTACGAGCAGTACTTC
abundance: few
len: 13
v_gene: TRBV28
j_gene: TRBJ2-7
d_gene: -

CDR3aa: CASSFPGTWGMETQYF
CDR3nt: TGTGCCAGCAGCTTCCCCGGGACTTGGGGGATGGAGACCCAGTACTTC
abundance: -
len: 16
v_gene: TRBV7-8
j_gene: TRBJ2-5
d_gene: -

CDR3aa: CASRNIALEQYF
CDR3nt: TGTGCCAGCAGGAACATAGCGCTCGAGCAGTACTTC
abundance: -
len: 12
v_gene: TRBV6-5
j_gene: TRBJ2-7
d_gene: -

CDR3aa: CSAWTSGNEQFF
CDR3nt: TGCAGCGCATGGACTAGCGGGAATGAGCAGTTCTTC
abundance: once
len: 12
v_gene: TRBV29-1
j_gene: TRBJ2-1
d_gene: TRBD2

CDR3aa: CASSSDAEAFF
CDR3nt: TGTGCCAGCAGTTCGGACGCTGAAGCTTTCTTT
abundance: few
len: 11
v_gene: TRBV2
j_gene: TRBJ1-1
d_gene: -

CDR3aa: CASSAPNRAQETQYF
CDR3nt: TGTGCCAGCAGCGCTCCTAACAGGGCCCAAGAGACCCAGTACTTC
abundance: once
len: 15
v_gene: TRBV7-8
j_gene: TRBJ2-5
d_gene: -

CDR3aa: CSVDTGRGGYTF
CDR3nt: TGCAGCGTTGATACGGGCAGGGGTGGCTACACCTTC
abundance: -
len: 12
v_gene: TRBV29-1
j_gene: TRBJ1-2
d_gene: -

CDR3aa: CASSEPKELFF
CDR3nt: TGTGCCAGCAGTGAACCGAAAGAGCTGTTTTTT
abundance: -
len: 11
v_gene: TRBV2
j_gene: TRBJ2-2
d_gene: -

CDR3aa: CAWRASEWYQETQYF
CDR3nt: TGTGCCTGGAGGGCTAGCGAATGGTACCAAGAGACCCAGTACTTC
abundance: -
len: 15
v_gene: TRBV30
j_gene: TRBJ2-5
d_gene: -

CDR3aa: CASSRQGGADTQYF
CDR3nt: TGTGCCAGCAGTAGGCAGGGAGGAGCAGATACGCAGTATTTT
abundance: once
len: 14
v_gene: TRBV28
j_gene: TRBJ2-3
d_gene: -

CDR3aa: CASSFSGTGGSETQYF
CDR3nt: TGTGCCAGCAGCTTTTCCGGGACAGGGGGATCAGAGACCCAGTACTTC
abundance: -
len: 16
v_gene: TRBV7-9
j_gene: TRBJ2-5
d_gene: TRBD1

CDR3aa: CASRTSGSTDTQYF
CDR3nt: TGTGCCAGCCGGACTAGCGGAAGCACAGATACGCAGTATTTT
abundance: few
len: 14
v_gene: TRBV7-9
j_gene: TRBJ2-3
d_gene: TRBD2

CDR3aa: CAWSPWGRGMNTEAFF
CDR3nt: TGTGCCTGGAGTCCCTGGGGCAGGGGCATGAACACTGAAGCTTTCTTT
abundance: -
len: 16
v_gene: TRBV30
j_gene: TRBJ1-1
d_gene: -

CDR3aa: CASRSGRQRNTEAFF
CDR3nt: TGTGCAAGTCGCTCGGGGAGACAGAGGAACACTGAAGCTTTCTTT
abundance: -
len: 15
v_gene: TRBV12-2
j_gene: TRBJ1-1
d_gene: -

CDR3aa: CASRYLATDTQYF
CDR3nt: TGTGCCAGCAGATATCTAGCCACAGATACGCAGTATTTT
abundance: few
len: 13
v_gene: TRBV11-2
j_gene: TRBJ2-3
d_gene: -

CDR3aa: CASSSTGSYTDTQYF
CDR3nt: TGCGCCAGCAGCTCGACCGGGTCCTACACAGATACGCAGTATTTT
abundance: -
len: 15
v_gene: TRBV5-1
j_gene: TRBJ2-3
d_gene: -

CDR3aa: CSVEEGDATDEQYF
CDR3nt: TGCAGCGTTGAAGAAGGGGACGCCACGGACGAGCAGTACTTC
abundance: few
len: 14
v_gene: TRBV29-1
j_gene: TRBJ2-7
d_gene: -

CDR3aa: CASTAGWSNEQFF
CDR3nt: TGTGCCAGCACCGCGGGGTGGAGCAATGAGCAGTTCTTC
abundance: -
len: 13
v_gene: TRBV6-5
j_gene: TRBJ2-1
d_gene: -

CDR3aa: CSVDRYSEQFF
CDR3nt: TGCAGCGTAGATAGGTACAGTGAGCAGTTCTTC
abundance: -
len: 11
v_gene: TRBV29-1
j_gene: TRBJ2-1
d_gene: -

CDR3aa: CASSLVLSQNIQYF
CDR3nt: TGTGCCAGCAGCTTAGTTCTATCACAAAACATTCAGTACTTC
abundance: few
len: 14
v_gene: TRBV7-9
j_gene: TRBJ2-4
d_gene: -

CDR3aa: CASSLWGTFQETQYF
CDR3nt: TGCGCCAGCAGCTTGTGGGGGACCTTCCAAGAGACCCAGTACTTC
abundance: -
len: 15
v_gene: TRBV5-1
j_gene: TRBJ2-5
d_gene: -

CDR3aa: CASSQTLSNTEAFF
CDR3nt: TGTGCCAGCAGTCAGACACTGTCGAACACTGAAGCTTTCTTT
abundance: few
len: 14
v_gene: TRBV28
j_gene: TRBJ1-1
d_gene: -

CDR3aa: CSVGLRGDNEQFF
CDR3nt: TGCAGCGTCGGACTACGGGGAGACAATGAGCAGTTCTTC
abundance: -
len: 13
v_gene: TRBV29-1
j_gene: TRBJ2-1
d_gene: -

CDR3aa: CASSQKRAGRRVDNEQFF
CDR3nt: TGCGCCAGCAGCCAAAAGAGGGCGGGACGGAGGGTGGACAATGAGCAGTTCTTC
abundance: -
len: 18
v_gene: TRBV4-1
j_gene: TRBJ2-1
d_gene: -

CDR3aa: CSVVTGYEQYF
CDR3nt: TGCAGCGTTGTTACGGGCTACGAGCAGTACTTC
abundance: once
len: 11
v_gene: TRBV29-1
j_gene: TRBJ2-7
d_gene: -

CDR3aa: CASGPGLQRQETQYF
CDR3nt: TGCGCCAGCGGGCCGGGTCTCCAGAGACAAGAGACCCAGTACTTC
abundance: -
len: 15
v_gene: TRBV5-1
j_gene: TRBJ2-5
d_gene: -

CDR3aa: CASSSRTDFTEAFF
CDR3nt: TGCGCCAGCAGCTCAAGGACGGACTTCACTGAAGCTTTCTTT
abundance: -
len: 14
v_gene: TRBV5-1
j_gene: TRBJ1-1
d_gene: -

CDR3aa: CASSRRITGYSEQFF
CDR3nt: TGTGCCAGCAGCCGCCGCATTACAGGGTACAGTGAGCAGTTCTTC
abundance: -
len: 15
v_gene: TRBV5-4
j_gene: TRBJ2-1
d_gene: -

CDR3aa: CSVAIGQGTTEAFF
CDR3nt: TGCAGCGTTGCCATTGGACAGGGGACCACTGAAGCTTTCTTT
abundance: few
len: 14
v_gene: TRBV29-1
j_gene: TRBJ1-1
d_gene: TRBD1

CDR3aa: CASSRGFTEAFF
CDR3nt: TGTGCCAGCAGTCGGGGTTTCACTGAAGCTTTCTTT
abundance: -
len: 12
v_gene: TRBV28
j_gene: TRBJ1-1
d_gene: -

CDR3aa: CASSSQGAYTEAFF
CDR3nt: TGTGCCAGCAGCTCCCAGGGGGCGTACACTGAAGCTTTCTTT
abundance: once
len: 14
v_gene: TRBV7-3
j_gene: TRBJ1-1
d_gene: TRBD1

CDR3aa: CASHPTPTSSYEQFF
CDR3nt: TGCGCCAGCCATCCCACTCCGACTAGTTCCTATGAGCAGTTCTTC
abundance: -
len: 15
v_gene: TRBV5-1
j_gene: TRBJ2-1
d_gene: -

CDR3aa: CSGSGLPLDNEQFF
CDR3nt: TGCAGCGGTTCTGGACTCCCCCTCGACAATGAGCAGTTCTTC
abundance: -
len: 14
v_gene: TRBV29-1
j_gene: TRBJ2-1
d_gene: -

CDR3aa: CASSRGGMDYGYTF
CDR3nt: TGTGCCAGTAGCCGGGGAGGGATGGACTATGGCTACACCTTC
abundance: -
len: 14
v_gene: TRBV19
j_gene: TRBJ1-2
d_gene: -

CDR3aa: CASRRRTAEEETQYF
CDR3nt: TGTGCCAGCAGGCGGCGGACAGCCGAAGAAGAGACCCAGTACTTC
abundance: -
len: 15
v_gene: TRBV27
j_gene: TRBJ2-5
d_gene: -

CDR3aa: CASSPDGTGFGYTF
CDR3nt: TGCGCCAGCAGCCCGGACGGGACAGGGTTTGGCTACACCTTC
abundance: -
len: 14
v_gene: TRBV5-1
j_gene: TRBJ1-2
d_gene: TRBD1

CDR3aa: CASSQASNQPQHF
CDR3nt: TGTGCCAGCTCCCAGGCTAGCAATCAGCCCCAGCATTTT
abundance: few
len: 13
v_gene: TRBV18
j_gene: TRBJ1-5
d_gene: -

CDR3aa: CASTNGRNTIYF
CDR3nt: TGTGCCAGCACTAACGGGCGGAACACCATATATTTT
abundance: -
len: 12
v_gene: TRBV6-5
j_gene: TRBJ1-3
d_gene: -

CDR3aa: CASSEALPGGRVF
CDR3nt: TGTGCCAGCAGTGAAGCCCTACCGGGGGGAAGAGTCTTC
abundance: -
len: 13
v_gene: TRBV2
j_gene: TRBJ2-1
d_gene: TRBD2

CDR3aa: CASSLGDRGRETQYF
CDR3nt: TGTGCCAGCAGCCTGGGGGACAGGGGGCGAGAGACCCAGTACTTC
abundance: -
len: 15
v_gene: TRBV25-1
j_gene: TRBJ2-5
d_gene: TRBD1

CDR3aa: CASSFGQIPYEQYF
CDR3nt: TGTGCCAGCAGTTTTGGGCAGATTCCCTACGAGCAGTACTTC
abundance: -
len: 14
v_gene: TRBV28
j_gene: TRBJ2-7
d_gene: -

CDR3aa: CASSSRLQGELFF
CDR3nt: TGTGCCAGTAGTTCCCGACTACAAGGGGAGCTGTTTTTT
abundance: -
len: 13
v_gene: TRBV19
j_gene: TRBJ2-2
d_gene: -